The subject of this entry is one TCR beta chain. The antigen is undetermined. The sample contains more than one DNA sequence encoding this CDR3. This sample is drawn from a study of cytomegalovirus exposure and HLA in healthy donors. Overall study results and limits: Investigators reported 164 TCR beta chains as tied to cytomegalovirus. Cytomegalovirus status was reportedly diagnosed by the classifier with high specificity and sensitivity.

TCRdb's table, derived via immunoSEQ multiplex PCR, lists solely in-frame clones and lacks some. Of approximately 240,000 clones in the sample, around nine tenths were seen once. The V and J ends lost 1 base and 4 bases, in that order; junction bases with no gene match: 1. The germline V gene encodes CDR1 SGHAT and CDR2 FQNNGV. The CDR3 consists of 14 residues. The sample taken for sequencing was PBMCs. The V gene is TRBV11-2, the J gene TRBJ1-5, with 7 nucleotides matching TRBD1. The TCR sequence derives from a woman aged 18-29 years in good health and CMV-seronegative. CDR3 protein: CASSLAGGNQPQHF. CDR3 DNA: TGTGCCAGCAGCTTAGCAGGGGGGAATCAGCCCCAGCATTTT.